A single sample is the source of the 15 T cell receptor beta chains below, sequenced in a study of PD-L1 blockade in urothelial cancer. The data were produced by immunoSEQ multiplex PCR, yet TCRdb's version contains in-frame clones alone and is incomplete. The sample gives some 89,000 clones, 85% of which show up once; around an eighth is in the top ten. As to time point: pretreatment peripheral blood. The specimen comprised PBMCs, sampled around atezolizumab (anti-PD-L1) treatment. These receptors were collected from a man aged 60 to 75 with urothelial cancer.

DNA for the CDR3: TGTGCCAGCAGCTTGGTGAGGGCTAGCGGGAGTCATGAGCAGTTCTTC. Amino acids: CASSLVRASGSHEQFF. This chain joins TRBV5-6 and TRBJ2-1; 10 bases agree with TRBD2. CDR1 SGHDT and CDR2 YYEEEE come from the germline V gene. Trimming took 0 bases from V and 8 from J; bases not matched to a gene: 8. The CDR3 has 16 residues. Filled out from reference TRBV5-6 and TRBJ2-1, the complete variable domain reads DAGVTQSPTHLIKTRGQQVTLRCSPKSGHDTVSWYQQALGQGPQFIFQYYEEEERQRGNFPDRFSGHQFPNYSSELNVNALLLGDSALYLCASSLVRASGSHEQFFGPGTRLTVL.

The chain has TRBV7-3 and TRBJ2-3; perhaps TRBD1 as D (6 bases). Trimming left V 3 bases short and J 7 bases short, with 20 bases between. Per germline, CDR1 SGHTA and CDR2 FQGTGA. The CDR3 loop spans 16 amino acids. The CDR3 bases are TGTGCCAGCAGCTTGACCGGGACAAGTAGCACGAATACGCAGTATTTT. This sequence encodes CASSLTGTSSTNTQYF.

This clone was recorded once. The V call is TRBV7-9, the J call TRBJ2-7, with D possibly being TRBD2 (6 bases). The CDR3 is 12 amino acids. V was cut by 2 bases and J by 5 bases, with 7 bases left in between. The germline gives CDR1 SEHNR, CDR2 FQNEAQ (reference sequence). The CDR3 bases are TGTGCCAGCAGCTTATCGGGGGACGAGCAGTACTTC. Protein product: CASSLSGDEQYF.

The chain recombines TRBV7-8 with TRBJ2-3, with D perhaps matching TRBD1 (5 bases). CDR1 SGHVS and CDR2 FQNEAQ come from the germline V gene. The CDR3 is 13 amino acids. Deletions cut 5 bases from V and 4 bases from J, with 10 bases between. CDR3 in amino acids: CASSLQGADTQYF. In nucleotides, the CDR3 is TGTGCCAGCAGCCTCCAAGGGGCAGATACGCAGTATTTT.

V and J are TRBV27 and TRBJ2-7, with a possible D match to TRBD1 (5 bases). Deletions cut 8 bases from V and 2 bases from J, with 13 bases between. The CDR3 is made up of 13 amino acids. CDR1 is MNHEY, CDR2 SMNVEV, per germline (reference sequence). CDR3: CASSQGPPYEQYF. In DNA form, the CDR3 reads TGTGCCAGCTCCCAGGGTCCTCCCTACGAGCAGTACTTC.

This clone appeared once. The V and J genes are TRBV5-1 and TRBJ2-7, with 10 bases identical to TRBD2. This CDR3 comprises 14 residues. Germline CDR1 reads SGHRS; CDR2 reads YFSETQ. The junction had 9 bases not matched to a gene; V was cut back by 7 bases and J by 5 bases. Written as DNA, the CDR3 is TGCGCCAGCGGCCTCCGCCTAGCGGGAGACGAGCAGTACTTC. Translation gives CASGLRLAGDEQYF.

The rearrangement joins TRBV1 to TRBJ2-7; the table's D call, TRBD2, was not checked against the DNA. TRBV1 is a documented pseudogene. The CDR3 has 23 residues. The CDR3 nucleotides read TGCACCAATTTTGGAGGGGCCTCGATGGGCGCCCAGACCCCCGGTCCAACAATCTACGAGCAGTACTTC. This gives the protein CTNFGGASMGAQTPGPTIYEQYF.

The chain uses TRBV28 and TRBJ2-4; TRBD1 aligns across 9 bases. There are 14 residues in the CDR3. In germline, CDR1 is MDHEN, CDR2 SYDVKM. Unmatched junction bases numbered 0, after V lost 5 bases and J lost 1 base. CDR3 amino acids: CASSGQGAKNIQYF. As DNA, the CDR3 is TGTGCCAGCAGTGGACAGGGGGCCAAAAACATTCAGTACTTC. The full variable domain, in which reference TRBV28 and TRBJ2-4 provide the parts outside the CDR3, is DVKVTQSSRYLVKRTGEKVFLECVQDMDHENMFWYRQDPGLGLRLIYFSYDVKMKEKGDIPEGYSVSREKKERFSLILESASTNQTSMYLCASSGQGAKNIQYFGAGTRLSVL.

The V call is TRBV29-1, the J call TRBJ2-1; 7 bases line up with TRBD2. This CDR3 has 13 amino acids. CDR1 and CDR2 from the germline V gene are SQVTM and ANQGSEA. V was pared by 4 bases and J by 8 bases, with 8 bases of the junction left unmatched. CDR3 loop: CSVGDYRPDEQFF. The CDR3 DNA follows: TGCAGCGTTGGGGACTATCGACCAGATGAGCAGTTCTTC.

The chain is built from TRBV30 and TRBJ2-6; no definite D call. The CDR3 contains 13 residues. Trimming removed 3 bases from V and 2 bases from J, with 5 bases in between. Germline values: CDR1 GTSNPN, CDR2 SVGIG (reference sequence). CDR3 region: CAWSYTGANVLTF. CDR3 nucleotide sequence: TGTGCCTGGAGCTATACTGGGGCCAACGTCCTGACTTTC.

The chain links TRBV7-9 to TRBJ1-4; D gene ambiguous. Trimming removed 4 bases from V and 8 bases from J, with 8 bases in between. Germline values: CDR1 SEHNR, CDR2 FQNEAQ (reference sequence). The CDR3 consists of 12 residues. The CDR3 region has the DNA TGTGCCAGCAGCTCCGCCGGGGAAAAACTGTTTTTT. Translation gives CASSSAGEKLFF. Looking up the rest from reference TRBV7-9 and TRBJ1-4 gives the full variable domain: DTGVSQNPRHKITKRGQNVTFRCDPISEHNRLYWYRQTLGQGPEFLTYFQNEAQLEKSRLLSDRFSAERPKGSFSTLEIQRTEQGDSAMYLCASSSAGEKLFFGSGTQLSVL.

CDR3 amino acids: CASSLLPDTQYF. DNA for the CDR3: TGTGCCAGCAGCTTACTTCCAGATACGCAGTATTTT. This chain links TRBV2 with TRBJ2-3; D is ambiguous. Trimming removed 6 bases from V and 4 bases from J, with 8 bases in between. Germline V gives CDR1 SNHLY, CDR2 FYNNEI. The CDR3 contains 12 residues.

The chain carries TRBV12-5 and TRBJ1-1, with 11 bases fitting TRBD1. Losses at the gene ends were 5 bases for V and 0 bases for J; bases not matched to a gene: 5. The CDR3 spans 16 residues. Germline loops: CDR1 LGHNT, CDR2 FRNRAP. CDR3 nucleotides: TGTGCTAGTGGTGAGGACAGGGGGCCGATGAACACTGAAGCTTTCTTT. Its translation is CASGEDRGPMNTEAFF.

This chain connects TRBV5-1 to TRBJ2-7; D is unresolved. The V gene's germline CDR1 is SGHRS and CDR2 YFSETQ. Trimming left V 0 bases short and J 4 bases short, with 8 bases between. CDR3 length: 13 amino acids. The CDR3 DNA follows: TGCGCCAGCAGCTTGGGGAGTACGTACGAGCAGTACTTC. Protein: CASSLGSTYEQYF.

The rearrangement joins TRBV27 to TRBJ2-7; a weak D match, TRBD1 (5 bases). The germline V gene encodes CDR1 MNHEY and CDR2 SMNVEV (reference sequence). The CDR3 runs to 13 residues. V lost 4 bases, J lost 2 bases, and 9 bases lay in between. This CDR3 is CASSYRSPYEQYF. Written as DNA, the CDR3 is TGTGCCAGCAGTTACAGGAGTCCCTACGAGCAGTACTTC.